One sample yielded the 16 T cell receptor beta chains listed below, sequenced in a study of early T cells in non-severe SARS-CoV-2 infection. TCRdb re-derived calls from the 5' RACE reads in MiXCR, one entry per CDR3 protein. The repertoire holds about 98,000 distinct CDR3 sequences, with about an eighth as singletons. The sample consisted of whole blood. The receptors derive from an adult who was a healthcare worker with PCR-confirmed SARS-CoV-2 infection or an uninfected control (not recorded which).

There are a few counts of this clonotype. The chain recombines TRBV2 with TRBJ1-2; D is perhaps TRBD1 (5 bases). The CDR3 has 12 amino acids. Germline CDR1 is SNHLY and CDR2 is FYNNEI. V was trimmed by 6 bases and J by 8 bases, leaving 13 bases between them. The CDR3 sequence: CASSGGGCGYTF. The DNA of the CDR3 is TGTGCCAGCAGCGGGGGAGGGTGCGGCTACACCTTC.

The rearrangement uses TRBV12-5 and TRBJ2-1, with 7 bases fitting TRBD1. The CDR3 is made up of 13 amino acids. Looked up from germline, CDR1 is LGHNT and CDR2 is FRNRAP. Unmatched junction bases numbered 9, after V lost 6 bases and J lost 10 bases. The CDR3 here is CASGPEGAYEQFF. Written as DNA, the CDR3 is TGTGCTAGTGGGCCTGAGGGGGCGTACGAGCAGTTCTTC.

This clonotype was seen at least ten times. The gene calls are TRBV2 and TRBJ1-5; 8 bases line up with TRBD1. Germline lookup yields CDR1 SNHLY and CDR2 FYNNEI. After removal of 4 bases from V and 4 bases from J, the junction contained 3 bases not matched to a gene. This CDR3 is 14 amino acids long. The CDR3 nucleotides read TGTGCCAGCAGTGTAACAGGGGGAAATCAGCCCCAGCATTTT. Amino acid sequence: CASSVTGGNQPQHF.

In its sample, this clonotype was seen a few times. The chain couples TRBV24-1 to TRBJ2-1; possible D gene TRBD1, 6 bases. Germline CDR1 KGHDR, CDR2 SFDVKD. This CDR3 spans 15 amino acids. V gave up 4 bases and J gave up 0 bases, with 9 bases separating them. The CDR3 nucleotides read TGTGCCACCAGTGAAGGACAGAGCTCCTACAATGAGCAGTTCTTC. Translated: CATSEGQSSYNEQFF.

With regard to this clonotype: Here the CDR3 omits its conserved ending phenylalanine or tryptophan, so a read error is the likely source. The chain recombines TRBV12-3 or TRBV12-4 with TRBJ2-2; D is ambiguous. Trimming pared 6 bases from V and 2 bases from J, leaving 4 bases between. The CDR3 has 12 residues. The CDR3 loop is CASSLNTGELFS. CDR3 DNA: TGTGCCAGCAGCTTAAACACCGGGGAGCTGTTTTCT.

The chain employs TRBV20-1 and TRBJ2-1; D is unresolved. Germline assignment: CDR1 DFQATT and CDR2 SNEGSKA (reference sequence). CDR3 length: 11 residues. The V end was cut by 3 bases, the J end by 8 bases, with 8 bases between. This chain's CDR3 is CSASLEHEQFF. CDR3 nucleotide sequence: TGCAGTGCTAGTTTGGAGCATGAGCAGTTCTTC.

This sequence joins TRBV29-1 and TRBJ2-2; TRBD1 is a possible D gene (6 bases). Between the trimmed V and J ends, which lost 6 bases and 5 bases, there was a span of 19 bases. The germline CDR1 and CDR2 sequences are SQVTM and ANQGSEA. The CDR3 has 15 residues. DNA of the CDR3: TGCAGCGTCACAGGGAGTAAAGGGGGAACCGGGGAGCTGTTTTTT. This codes for CSVTGSKGGTGELFF.

V gene TRBV5-6 combines with J gene TRBJ1-5; D may be TRBD1 (6 bases). The CDR3 consists of 16 residues. Germline-derived CDR1 and CDR2 are SGHDT and YYEEEE. Trimming cost V 3 bases and J 4 bases, with 17 bases left between them. CDR3 region: CASSWSGALLNQPQHF. The CDR3 DNA follows: TGTGCCAGCAGCTGGTCAGGGGCCTTACTAAATCAGCCCCAGCATTTT.

V gene TRBV2 combines with J gene TRBJ2-3, with D possibly TRBD2 on 7 matching bases. V lost 7 bases and J lost 3, with 20 bases in between. Germline assignment: CDR1 SNHLY and CDR2 FYNNEI. This CDR3 is 16 amino acids long. CDR3 residues: CASTSAFRGGTDTQYF. CDR3 bases: TGTGCCAGCACCTCCGCTTTCAGGGGAGGGACAGATACGCAGTATTTT. Together with reference TRBV2 and TRBJ2-3, the CDR3 gives the full variable domain: EPEVTQTPSHQVTQMGQEVILRCVPISNHLYFYWYRQILGQKVEFLVSFYNNEISEKSEIFDDQFSVERPDGSNFTLKIRSTKLEDSAMYFCASTSAFRGGTDTQYFGPGTRLTVL.

The rearrangement joins TRBV11-2 to TRBJ2-1, with D possibly TRBD1 on 5 matching bases. Germline V gene data show CDR1 as SGHAT and CDR2 as FQNNGV. This CDR3 has 15 amino acids. Between the trimmed V and J ends, which lost 0 bases and 5 bases, there was a span of 11 bases. CDR3 coding DNA: TGTGCCAGCAGCTTAGACAGGGTGATCGACAATGAGCAGTTCTTC. Its protein product is CASSLDRVIDNEQFF.

The chain joins TRBV7-7 to TRBJ2-7; D is ambiguous. Trimming took 5 bases from V and 4 from J, leaving 12 bases between them. The CDR3 consists of 13 residues. Per the germline V gene, CDR1 is SSHAT and CDR2 is FNYEAQ (reference sequence). Written as DNA, the CDR3 is TGTGCCAGCAGCCATACAGCAAGGTACGAGCAGTACTTC. As protein: CASSHTARYEQYF.

Worth noting for this clonotype: The junction departs from the called germline gene at one end, perhaps through a read error. The rearrangement uses TRBV11-2 and TRBJ2-5; D may match TRBD1 or TRBD2 (5 bases each). Germline lookup yields CDR1 SGHAT and CDR2 FQNNGV. There are 15 residues in the CDR3. The CDR3, as DNA: TGTGCCAGCAGCCTCGAGGGGATGGGGCAAGTGACCCAGTACTTC. Residues: CASSLEGMGQVTQYF. The full variable domain, completed using reference TRBV11-2 and TRBJ2-5, is EAGVAQSPRYKIIEKRQSVAFWCNPISGHATLYWYQQILGQGPKLLIQFQNNGVVDDSQLPKDRFSAERLKGVDSTLKIQPAKLEDSAVYLCASSLEGMGQVTQYFGPGTRLLVL.

This clonotype was detected many times. The CDR3 loop reads CASSMQEKETQYF. CDR3 in DNA: TGTGCCAGCAGCATGCAGGAGAAAGAGACCCAGTACTTC. The V gene is TRBV7-9, the J gene TRBJ2-5, with unresolved D. From germline, CDR1 is SEHNR and CDR2 FQNEAQ (reference sequence). The ends were cut back, 5 bases at V and 3 bases at J, with 10 bases in the middle. CDR3 length: 13 residues.

This clonotype appeared a few times. CDR3 sequence (DNA): TGTGCCAGCACCTATGGGAAGGGGGAGCAGTTCTTC. The encoded protein is CASTYGKGEQFF. The V gene is TRBV11-2, the J gene TRBJ2-1; maybe TRBD1 (5 bases). V was clipped by 7 bases and J by 10 bases, with 14 bases between them. Germline CDR1 and CDR2: SGHAT and FQNNGV. The CDR3 is 12 amino acids.

This clonotype was observed many times. The rearrangement uses TRBV19 and TRBJ1-2; D unresolved. Germline CDR1 reads LNHDA; CDR2 reads SQIVND (reference sequence). The CDR3 contains 12 residues. Trimming shortened V by 7 bases and J by 4 bases, and 10 bases separated the two germline ends. In DNA, the CDR3 is TGTGCCAGTACCTCCGACTTCTATGGCTACACCTTC. Amino acid sequence: CASTSDFYGYTF.

Ten or more counts support this clonotype. The chain combines TRBV15 with TRBJ2-2; D ambiguous. The CDR3 runs to 16 residues. V shed 0 bases and J shed 6 bases, with 14 bases lying between them. Germline assignment: CDR1 LNHNV and CDR2 YYDKDF (reference sequence). CDR3 in amino acids: CATSRDPFRGPGELFF. DNA of the CDR3: TGTGCCACCAGCAGAGATCCGTTCCGAGGCCCCGGGGAGCTGTTTTTT.